The 22 T cell receptor beta chains below were found in one sample sequenced in a study of blood T cell repertoires in COVID-19. The data were produced by immunoSEQ multiplex PCR, yet TCRdb's version contains in-frame clones alone and is incomplete. The table has 65,000 to 95,000 clones, 85% seen once. Sequenced input: peripheral blood. These receptors all come from an elderly man with active or convalescent COVID-19.

Here the CDR3 DNA reads TGTGCCAGCAGGGACGGGACAGTCTACGAGCAGTACGTC. Protein sequence: CASRDGTVYEQYV. The chain is built from TRBV2 and TRBJ2-7; TRBD1 matches 7 bases. CDR3 size: 13 residues. Germline CDR1 SNHLY, CDR2 FYNNEI. Germline trimming cut 6 bases from V and 3 bases from J; bases unmatched to any gene: 5.

This chain links TRBV6-5 with TRBJ2-2; D ambiguous. V was shortened by 6 bases and J by 3 bases, with 5 bases between the two germline ends. CDR1 is MNHEY, CDR2 SVGAGI, per germline. The CDR3 is 12 residues long. The CDR3 is CASRRDTGELFF. CDR3 nucleotides: TGTGCCAGCAGACGGGACACCGGGGAGCTGTTTTTT.

The chain employs TRBV5-6 and TRBJ2-5; 10 bases are shared with TRBD2. Germline V CDR1 and CDR2: SGHDT, YYEEEE. CDR3 size: 15 residues. J was trimmed by 9 bases and V by 4 bases; bases with no gene match: 12. CDR3 nucleotide sequence: TGTGCCAGCAGCCCACAGGCACGGACTAGCGGCGCCCAGTACTTC. This codes for CASSPQARTSGAQYF.

The CDR3 here is CASSPNGQPNSPLHF. The CDR3 nucleotides are TGTGCCAGCAGCCCGAACGGACAGCCTAATTCACCCCTCCACTTT. The V call is TRBV28, the J call TRBJ1-6, with a weak D call TRBD1 (6 bases). CDR3 length: 15 residues. Trimming stripped 6 bases from V and 6 bases from J, with 15 bases between. In germline, CDR1 is MDHEN, CDR2 SYDVKM. The full variable domain, rest sourced from reference TRBV28 and TRBJ1-6, is DVKVTQSSRYLVKRTGEKVFLECVQDMDHENMFWYRQDPGLGLRLIYFSYDVKMKEKGDIPEGYSVSREKKERFSLILESASTNQTSMYLCASSPNGQPNSPLHFGNGTRLTVT.

Only one count was recorded for this clone. This sequence joins TRBV5-8 and TRBJ2-3, with TRBD2 identical over 12 bases. Germline-derived CDR1 and CDR2 are SGHTS and YDEGEE. This CDR3 contains 16 residues. V dropped 2 bases and J dropped 11; count of bases not matched to a gene: 12. CDR3 coding DNA: TGTGCCAGCAGCTTTCGTTTGACTAGCGGGAGTTTCGGGCAGTATTTT. This codes for CASSFRLTSGSFGQYF.

The CDR3 sequence is CASSHGMAGETEAFF. The CDR3 coding sequence is TGTGCCAGCAGCCATGGGATGGCAGGGGAGACTGAAGCTTTCTTT. The chain uses TRBV4-2 and TRBJ1-1; possibly TRBD1 for D (6 bases). CDR3 length: 15 amino acids. The ends were cut back, 3 bases at V and 5 bases at J, with 16 bases in the middle. Germline CDR1 LGHNA, CDR2 YNFKEQ.

This clone was observed a single time. J is TRBJ2-5 and V is TRBV5-4, with TRBD2 matching 16 bases. Germline V gene lookup returns CDR1 SGHNT and CDR2 YYREEE (reference sequence). CDR3 size: 18 residues. The V segment lost 4 bases and the J segment 5 bases; nucleotides outside the gene matches: 11. For the CDR3, the DNA is TGTGCCAGCAGCCCAGGGACTAGCGGGGGGGCCCTGTTGGAGACCCAGTACTTC. It encodes CASSPGTSGGALLETQYF.

The V call is TRBV28, the J call TRBJ1-2, with D possibly TRBD1 on 5 matching bases. Trimming stripped 5 bases from V and 7 bases from J, with 14 bases between. There are 13 residues in the CDR3. The V gene's germline CDR1 is MDHEN and CDR2 SYDVKM. The CDR3 sequence: CASSPPGVGGYTF. CDR3 sequence (DNA): TGTGCCAGCAGTCCCCCGGGGGTTGGTGGCTACACCTTC.

The rearrangement links TRBV10-2 to TRBJ2-1, with D tentatively TRBD1 (5 bases). Germline CDR1 is WSHSY and CDR2 is SAAADI. Trimming removed 8 bases from V and 9 bases from J, with 20 bases in between. CDR3 length: 14 amino acids. CDR3: CASDSQGARGEQFF. The CDR3 DNA follows: TGCGCCAGCGATAGCCAGGGCGCAAGGGGTGAGCAGTTCTTC.

The V call is TRBV3-1 (or the pseudogene TRBV3-2), the J call TRBJ2-3; 15 nucleotides line up with TRBD2. CDR3 length: 17 residues. Germline values: CDR1 LGHDT, CDR2 YNNKEL (reference sequence). With 3 bases clipped from V and 0 bases from J, the junction kept 1 base outside the gene matches. The CDR3 DNA is TGTGCCAGCAGCCAGGGACTAGCGGGGGGCAGCACAGATACGCAGTATTTT. It yields the protein CASSQGLAGGSTDTQYF.

This chain connects TRBV11-3 to TRBJ2-1; 7 nucleotides align to TRBD1. The CDR3 length is 14 residues. Trimming at V came to 6 bases and at J to 8 bases, leaving 10 bases not matched to a gene. Germline V lookup: CDR1 SGHNT, CDR2 YENEEA. CDR3 residues: CASRVRQGWDEQFF. Here the CDR3 DNA reads TGTGCCAGCAGGGTAAGACAGGGTTGGGATGAGCAGTTCTTC.

The gene calls are TRBV29-1 and TRBJ1-1; weak D call: TRBD1 (6 bases). V gave up 6 bases and J gave up 3 bases, with 14 bases separating them. This CDR3 is 13 amino acids long. In germline, CDR1 is SQVTM, CDR2 ANQGSEA. CDR3 in amino acids: CSVPGGADTEAFF. CDR3 coding DNA: TGCAGCGTGCCGGGGGGGGCGGACACTGAAGCTTTCTTT.

Only a few counts were recorded for this clone. This chain links TRBV6-5 with TRBJ2-5, with TRBD1 matching over 9 bases. This CDR3 spans 13 amino acids. Germline V gene sequence: CDR1 MNHEY, CDR2 SVGAGI. Trimming cost V 7 bases and J 7 bases; bases outside gene matches: 7. The CDR3 nucleotides read TGTGCCAGCAACGATCGACAGGGGGGGACCCAGTACTTC. Translating gives CASNDRQGGTQYF.

The J gene is TRBJ2-3, the V gene TRBV2; D is unresolved. The CDR3 is 13 amino acids. Germline CDR1 reads SNHLY; CDR2 reads FYNNEI. Trimming removed 4 bases from V and 0 bases from J, with 5 bases in between. The CDR3 protein is CASSAQSTDTQYF. CDR3 bases: TGTGCCAGCAGTGCACAGAGCACAGATACGCAGTATTTT.

The rearrangement uses TRBV10-3 and TRBJ2-7, with TRBD2 matching over 11 bases. In germline, CDR1 is ENHRY, CDR2 SYGVKD. This CDR3 is 15 amino acids long. The V and J ends lost 8 bases and 2 bases, in that order; junction bases with no gene match: 8. CDR3 sequence: CAIGSKTSGTYEQYV. CDR3 nucleotides: TGTGCCATCGGCAGCAAGACTAGCGGGACCTACGAGCAGTACGTC.

This clone was counted once. The gene calls are TRBV11-2 and TRBJ1-5; 7 bases are shared with TRBD1. This CDR3 comprises 12 residues. The germline gives CDR1 SGHAT, CDR2 FQNNGV. With 6 bases clipped from V and 9 bases from J, the junction kept 5 bases outside the gene matches. CDR3 loop: CASSSGQAPQHF. CDR3 sequence (DNA): TGTGCCAGCAGTTCCGGACAGGCGCCCCAGCATTTT.

The chain links TRBV6-5 to TRBJ1-4; 7 nucleotides agree with TRBD1. The J segment lost 3 bases and the V segment lost 3 bases, leaving 4 bases of the junction unmatched. This CDR3 is built from 15 residues. CDR1 and CDR2 from the germline V gene are MNHEY and SVGAGI. The DNA of the CDR3 is TGTGCCAGCAGTTATACGACAGGGCCTAATGAAAAACTGTTTTTT. It encodes CASSYTTGPNEKLFF.

A single count supports this clone. CDR3 nucleotide sequence: TGTGCCAGTAGTATCCCCGCCAGGGGCCAGCCCCAGCATTTT. This sequence encodes CASSIPARGQPQHF. The chain has TRBV19 and TRBJ1-5, with D perhaps TRBD1 (6 bases). The CDR3 is 14 residues long. V was shortened by 3 bases and J by 7 bases, with 13 bases between the two germline ends. Germline CDR1 and CDR2: LNHDA and SQIVND (reference sequence).

This clone was counted between two and nine times. The CDR3: CASSPQGIGAFF. DNA for the CDR3: TGTGCCAGCAGCCCACAGGGTATTGGCGCTTTCTTT. V is TRBV3-1 (or the pseudogene TRBV3-2) and J is TRBJ1-1; D is perhaps TRBD1 (6 bases). CDR3 length equals 12 residues. Germline V gene data show CDR1 as LGHDT and CDR2 as YNNKEL (reference sequence). V gave up 4 bases and J gave up 11 bases, with 14 bases separating them.

The chain links TRBV7-2 to TRBJ2-2, with no clear D. The CDR3 spans 13 residues. Germline CDR1 reads SGHTA; CDR2 reads FQGNSA. Trimming removed 2 bases at V and 2 bases at J, with 3 bases between. The CDR3 region has the DNA TGTGCCAGCAGCTTAAGCAACACCGGGGAGCTGTTTTTT. Protein sequence: CASSLSNTGELFF.

This chain joins TRBV7-8 and TRBJ1-5, with TRBD1 identical over 7 bases. Looked up from germline, CDR1 is SGHVS and CDR2 is FQNEAQ. The CDR3 is 17 residues long. The J segment lost 3 bases and the V segment lost 3 bases, leaving 11 bases of the junction unmatched. The CDR3 spells CASSFGRTGGLNQPQHF. The CDR3 coding sequence is TGTGCCAGCAGCTTCGGCCGGACAGGAGGCCTCAATCAGCCCCAGCATTTT.

This chain connects TRBV28 to TRBJ1-1, with a weak D call TRBD1 (6 bases). Germline V gene sequence: CDR1 MDHEN, CDR2 SYDVKM. The CDR3 sequence is 16 residues long. The ends were cut back, 3 bases at V and 6 bases at J, with 20 bases in the middle. CDR3 region: CASSFGGPPRISEAFF. The DNA for the CDR3 is TGTGCCAGCAGTTTCGGGGGGCCCCCCCGGATATCTGAAGCTTTCTTT.